Listed below are T cell receptor beta chains from one sample, sequenced in a study of Graves' ophthalmopathy and Graves' hyperthyroidism. TCRdb re-derived calls from the multiplex PCR reads in MiXCR, one entry per CDR3 protein. The table shows 300,000 to 500,000 distinct CDR3 sequences, with over 15% occurring only once. What was sequenced was peripheral blood. Every receptor here comes from a woman aged 18-29 years with stable Graves' hyperthyroidism. Both conserved end residues are trimmed from each CDR3.

CDR3: ASSLDYRDSEQY
V: TRBV11-2
J: TRBJ2-7

CDR3: ASSQGTGGTEQY
V: TRBV4-2
J: TRBJ2-7

CDR3: ASSTAQSPSYEQY
V: TRBV6-2/TRBV6-3
J: TRBJ2-7

CDR3: ASSPPNTEAF
V: TRBV12-3/TRBV12-4
J: TRBJ1-1

CDR3: ASSYSGWGNQPQH
V: TRBV6-2/TRBV6-3
J: TRBJ1-5

CDR3: AMGRVLNTEAF
V: TRBV7-6
J: TRBJ1-1

CDR3: ASRMRFERAEQY
V: TRBV6-1
J: TRBJ2-7

CDR3: SARATGQGSNYGYT
V: TRBV20-1
J: TRBJ1-2

CDR3: ASRPTENTEAF
V: TRBV12-3/TRBV12-4
J: TRBJ1-1

CDR3: ASSVAKEWNTEAF
V: TRBV9
J: TRBJ1-1

CDR3: ASSYQTGQGFNQPQH
V: TRBV6-2/TRBV6-3
J: TRBJ1-5

CDR3: ASSYWRAGEAF
V: TRBV6-5
J: TRBJ1-1

CDR3: ASSSGTVPLQDNQPQN
V: TRBV12-3/TRBV12-4
J: TRBJ1-5

CDR3: ANQRTGAGYGYT
V: TRBV2
J: TRBJ1-2

CDR3: ASSEATGGRTEAF
V: TRBV2
J: TRBJ1-1

CDR3: ASSLEGTGNTIY
V: TRBV5-1
J: TRBJ1-3

CDR3: ASNSGVRGGEGPTEAF
V: TRBV27
J: TRBJ1-1

CDR3: ASSLLGRRGGSNQPQH
V: TRBV5-4
J: TRBJ1-5

CDR3: SAEGDTGELF
V: TRBV29-1
J: TRBJ2-2

CDR3: ASSLRDSNSPLH
V: TRBV7-2
J: TRBJ1-6

CDR3: ASSERDIDSPLH
V: TRBV6-1
J: TRBJ1-6

CDR3: ASRIQGGGYT
V: TRBV28
J: TRBJ1-2

CDR3: ASSLAPDGQETQY
V: TRBV5-1
J: TRBJ2-5

CDR3: ASSPISTQPEAF
V: TRBV14
J: TRBJ1-1

CDR3: ASSWSTGVNDGYT
V: TRBV27
J: TRBJ1-2

CDR3: ASSQDRYDGYT
V: TRBV14
J: TRBJ1-2

CDR3: ASSLTSGGLQETQY
V: TRBV6-5
J: TRBJ2-5

CDR3: ASVPRAGQGPNYGYT
V: TRBV6-1
J: TRBJ1-2

CDR3: ASSLSSGGSGGELF
V: TRBV12-3/TRBV12-4
J: TRBJ2-2

CDR3: ASSSTTSYTEAF
V: TRBV5-4
J: TRBJ1-1

CDR3: ASSDSGAIGNTEAF
V: TRBV6-2/TRBV6-3
J: TRBJ1-1

CDR3: SASSSNYGYT
V: TRBV20-1
J: TRBJ1-2

CDR3: ASSWTTGSTGELF
V: TRBV7-2
J: TRBJ2-2

CDR3: ASSLGRVQGAVTEAF
V: TRBV12-3/TRBV12-4
J: TRBJ1-1

CDR3: ASSSGDRLAKNIQY
V: TRBV11-2
J: TRBJ2-4

CDR3: SARPGTGADYGYT
V: TRBV20-1
J: TRBJ1-2

CDR3: ASSFDSGGTGYGYT
V: TRBV11-2
J: TRBJ1-2

CDR3: ASSIRQGVRIAKNIQY
V: TRBV6-5
J: TRBJ2-4

CDR3: ASSQERDYGYT
V: TRBV4-1
J: TRBJ1-2

CDR3: ASSPRRTVQETQY
V: TRBV18
J: TRBJ2-5

CDR3: ASSFGGRRTEAF
V: TRBV5-1
J: TRBJ1-1